This passage covers 20 T cell receptor beta chains from one sample sequenced in a study of blood T cell repertoires in COVID-19. Sequencing used immunoSEQ multiplex PCR; TCRdb keeps in-frame clones, though not all of them. Among under 100,000 clones listed, around four fifths were seen once. The sequenced material came from peripheral blood. The receptors derive from a middle-aged man with acute or convalescent COVID-19.

This clone was seen a handful of times. This CDR3 is also generated by other DNA sequences in the sample. The gene calls are TRBV6-1 and TRBJ1-5; a possible D gene is TRBD1 (5 bases). CDR1 is MNHNS and CDR2 is SASEGT in the germline V gene. The CDR3 sequence is 14 residues long. The V end was cut by 1 base, the J end by 4 bases, with 8 bases between. This CDR3 is CASSEGQLNQPQHF. As DNA, the CDR3 is TGTGCCAGCAGTGAAGGACAGCTTAATCAGCCCCAGCATTTT.

V gene TRBV6-5 combines with J gene TRBJ1-5, with D unresolved. The V gene's germline CDR1 is MNHEY and CDR2 SVGAGI. V was pared by 6 bases and J by 3 bases, with 9 bases between. CDR3 length: 13 amino acids. CDR3 in DNA: TGTGCCAGCAGGGGGAGTTTCAATCAGCCCCAGCATTTT. Protein product: CASRGSFNQPQHF.

V is TRBV5-1 and J is TRBJ2-2, with a tentative D call TRBD1 (6 bases). Trimming pared 4 bases from V and 1 base from J, leaving 11 bases between. The CDR3 is made up of 15 amino acids. Germline CDR1 reads SGHRS; CDR2 reads YFSETQ. Here the CDR3 DNA reads TGCGCCAGCAGCACAGGACAGAAGAACACCGGGGAGCTGTTTTTT. Encoded protein: CASSTGQKNTGELFF.

This clone was recorded once. The chain uses TRBV7-2 and TRBJ1-4; 11 bases fit TRBD1. The CDR3 is 15 amino acids. CDR1 and CDR2 from the germline V gene are SGHTA and FQGNSA. Trimming took 5 bases from V and 7 from J; bases not matched to a gene: 6. CDR3 sequence: CASSPGQGGGEKLFF. CDR3 bases: TGTGCCAGCAGCCCGGGACAGGGGGGAGGTGAAAAACTGTTTTTT.

The J gene is TRBJ2-3, the V gene TRBV11-2; 13 positions match TRBD2. V trimming: 3 bases; J trimming: 0 bases; junction bases outside the gene matches: 6. This CDR3 region has 18 residues. Per the germline V gene, CDR1 is SGHAT and CDR2 is FQNNGV. The CDR3 region has the DNA TGTGCCAGCAGCTTCCGACTAGCGGGAGGTAGGAGCACAGATACGCAGTATTTT. It encodes CASSFRLAGGRSTDTQYF.

V gene TRBV29-1 combines with J gene TRBJ2-1; TRBD1 agrees at 9 bases. Germline values: CDR1 SQVTM, CDR2 ANQGSEA. CDR3 length equals 17 residues. The J segment lost 7 bases and the V segment lost 0 bases, leaving 13 bases of the junction unmatched. Here the CDR3 reads CSVEEGRGTGIGNEQFF. CDR3 nucleotide sequence: TGCAGCGTTGAAGAAGGACGAGGGACAGGGATCGGTAATGAGCAGTTCTTC.

The chain uses TRBV21-1 and TRBJ1-5; TRBD1, the table's D call, lacks a check against the DNA. TRBV21-1 is marked as a pseudogene. The CDR3 is 15 amino acids. The CDR3 nucleotides are TGTGCCAGCAGCAAAGATTCCACAGACAATCAGCCCCAGCATTTT. Residues: CASSKDSTDNQPQHF.

The CDR3 reads CASNWKQKAFF. The CDR3 DNA follows: TGTGCCAGCAACTGGAAACAGAAAGCTTTCTTT. The chain has TRBV12-1 and TRBJ1-1; the table's D gene call, TRBD1, was not cross checked with the DNA. TRBV12-1 is annotated as a pseudogene. The CDR3 is 11 residues long.

This chain uses TRBV27 with TRBJ2-3; TRBD2 matches 7 bases. Looked up from germline, CDR1 is MNHEY and CDR2 is SMNVEV (reference sequence). The V segment lost 7 bases and the J segment 0 bases; nucleotides outside the gene matches: 10. CDR3 length equals 16 residues. The CDR3, as DNA: TGTGCCAGCAAAGCCTGGGAGGGGACTAGCACAGATACGCAGTATTTT. This codes for CASKAWEGTSTDTQYF.

This clone appeared once. The chain uses TRBV9 and TRBJ1-1; D remains unclear. The germline gives CDR1 SGDLS, CDR2 YYNGEE. CDR3 size: 12 residues. Trimming removed 1 base at V and 6 bases at J, with 7 bases between. The CDR3 sequence is CASSVMSAEAFF. CDR3 in DNA: TGTGCCAGCAGCGTAATGAGTGCTGAAGCTTTCTTT.

This clone appeared once. The genes are TRBV15 and TRBJ1-4, with a possible D match to TRBD1 (5 bases). V was shortened by 3 bases and J by 0 bases, with 5 bases between the two germline ends. The CDR3 is 14 residues long. CDR1 and CDR2 (germline): LNHNV, YYDKDF (reference sequence). This CDR3 reads CATSRTATNEKLFF. The CDR3 DNA is TGTGCCACCAGCAGGACAGCAACTAATGAAAAACTGTTTTTT.

The chain has TRBV5-1 and TRBJ1-1; D is perhaps TRBD1 (5 bases). Trimming stripped 4 bases from V and 1 base from J, with 8 bases between. The CDR3 has 13 amino acids. CDR1 and CDR2 (germline): SGHRS, YFSETQ. This chain's CDR3 is CASSKGQNTEAFF. As DNA, the CDR3 is TGCGCCAGCAGCAAAGGACAGAACACTGAAGCTTTCTTT.

In its sample, this clone was seen many times. The genes are TRBV6-5 and TRBJ1-6, with 9 bases lining up with TRBD1. The CDR3 covers 13 residues. CDR1 is MNHEY, CDR2 SVGAGI, per germline. V lost 6 bases, J lost 7 bases, and 1 base stayed unmatched. The CDR3 nucleotides read TGTGCCAGCAGAGGACAGGGGAATTCACCCCTCCACTTT. Its translation: CASRGQGNSPLHF.

The rearrangement joins TRBV6-2 or TRBV6-3 to TRBJ2-1; a weak D match, TRBD2 (6 bases). CDR3 size: 18 residues. Germline CDR1 is MNHEY and CDR2 is SVGEGT. V lost 0 bases, J lost 8 bases, and 23 bases lay in between. The CDR3: CASSYSRAGPGRYYEQFF. As DNA, the CDR3 is TGTGCCAGCAGTTACTCCAGGGCGGGGCCGGGGAGGTATTATGAGCAGTTCTTC.

V is TRBV12-3 or TRBV12-4 and J is TRBJ2-3; 8 positions match TRBD2. The CDR3 sequence is 13 residues long. The V and J ends lost 5 bases and 8 bases, in that order; junction bases with no gene match: 6. For the CDR3, the DNA is TGTGCCAGCAGTCCACTTAGCGGGGTTACGCAGTATTTT. This codes for CASSPLSGVTQYF.

The rearrangement links TRBV2 to TRBJ1-5, with D possibly being TRBD1 (5 bases). Trimming stripped 8 bases from V and 0 bases from J, with 5 bases between. The germline gives CDR1 SNHLY, CDR2 FYNNEI. The CDR3 is 12 amino acids. DNA of the CDR3: TGTGCCAGCGGGGCTAGCAATCAGCCCCAGCATTTT. It translates to CASGASNQPQHF. Full variable domain (rest looked up from reference TRBV2 and TRBJ1-5): EPEVTQTPSHQVTQMGQEVILRCVPISNHLYFYWYRQILGQKVEFLVSFYNNEISEKSEIFDDQFSVERPDGSNFTLKIRSTKLEDSAMYFCASGASNQPQHFGDGTRLSIL.

The chain uses TRBV18 and TRBJ1-4, with D maybe TRBD1 (5 bases). CDR3 size: 13 residues. V lost 4 bases to trimming and J lost 3 bases, with 6 bases between them. CDR1 is KGHSH, CDR2 LQKENI, per germline. The CDR3 here is CASSRGANEKLFF. The DNA of the CDR3 is TGTGCCAGCTCACGGGGGGCTAATGAAAAACTGTTTTTT.

The rearrangement joins TRBV7-2 to TRBJ1-5; unclear D gene. The CDR3 totals 15 residues. The germline V and J ends were trimmed by 5 bases and 7 bases, with 18 bases remaining between them. The germline gives CDR1 SGHTA, CDR2 FQGNSA. Here the CDR3 reads CASSPASPPGQPQHF. CDR3 in DNA: TGTGCCAGCAGCCCAGCATCTCCCCCGGGACAGCCCCAGCATTTT.

The chain has TRBV5-4 and TRBJ2-2; TRBD2 is a possible D gene (7 bases). With 3 bases removed from V and 3 bases from J, the gap between germline ends came to 12 bases. CDR1 is SGHNT and CDR2 is YYREEE in the germline V gene (reference sequence). The CDR3 extends over 15 amino acids. Here the CDR3 DNA reads TGTGCCAGCAGCTCGGGGGGCCGTGACACCGGGGAGCTGTTTTTT. Translating it yields CASSSGGRDTGELFF.

This rearrangement joins TRBV4-1 to TRBJ2-4; 13 nucleotides line up with TRBD2. The CDR3 runs to 17 residues. The trim removed 1 base at V and 6 bases at J, leaving 6 bases unmatched. Germline assignment: CDR1 MGHRA and CDR2 YSYEKL. CDR3 protein: CASSQGTSGSAGNIQYF. The CDR3 DNA follows: TGCGCCAGCAGCCAAGGGACTAGCGGGAGCGCTGGAAACATTCAGTACTTC.